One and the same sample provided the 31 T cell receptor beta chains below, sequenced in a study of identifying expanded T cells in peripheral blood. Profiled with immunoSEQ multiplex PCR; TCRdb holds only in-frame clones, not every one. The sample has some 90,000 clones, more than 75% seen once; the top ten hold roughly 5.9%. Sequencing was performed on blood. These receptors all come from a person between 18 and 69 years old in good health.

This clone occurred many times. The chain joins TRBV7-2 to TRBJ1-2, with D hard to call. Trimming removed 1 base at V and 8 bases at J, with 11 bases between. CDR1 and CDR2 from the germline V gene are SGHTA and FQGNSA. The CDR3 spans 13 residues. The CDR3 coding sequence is TGTGCCAGCAGCTTAGTTGGCGGCTTAGGCTACACCTTC. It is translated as CASSLVGGLGYTF.

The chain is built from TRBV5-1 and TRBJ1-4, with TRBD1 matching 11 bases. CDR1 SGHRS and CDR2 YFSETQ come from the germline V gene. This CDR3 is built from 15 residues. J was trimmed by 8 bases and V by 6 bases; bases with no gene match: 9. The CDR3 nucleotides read TGCGCCAGCAACCCGTCAGGGACAGGGGGAGAAAAACTGTTTTTT. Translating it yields CASNPSGTGGEKLFF.

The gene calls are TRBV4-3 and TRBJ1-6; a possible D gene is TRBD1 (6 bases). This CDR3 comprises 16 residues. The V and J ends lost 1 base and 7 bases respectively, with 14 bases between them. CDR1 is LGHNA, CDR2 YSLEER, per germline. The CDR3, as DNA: TGCGCCAGCAGCCAAGTTAGGGGGACACCGAATTCACCCCTCCACTTT. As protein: CASSQVRGTPNSPLHF.

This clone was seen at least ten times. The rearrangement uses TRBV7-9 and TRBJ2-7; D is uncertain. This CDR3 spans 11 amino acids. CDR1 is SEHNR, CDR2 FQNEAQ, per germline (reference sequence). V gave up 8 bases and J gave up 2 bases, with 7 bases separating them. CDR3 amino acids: CASGPTYEQYF. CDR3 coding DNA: TGTGCCAGCGGGCCAACCTACGAGCAGTACTTC.

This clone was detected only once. The CDR3 reads CASSARRDGGETQYF. The CDR3 DNA sequence: TGTGCCAGCAGCGCTCGGCGGGACGGAGGGGAGACCCAGTACTTC. V gene TRBV9 combines with J gene TRBJ2-5; TRBD2 is a possible D gene (6 bases). The CDR3 runs to 15 residues. Germline CDR1 SGDLS, CDR2 YYNGEE. Trimming removed 3 bases from V and 5 bases from J, with 17 bases in between.

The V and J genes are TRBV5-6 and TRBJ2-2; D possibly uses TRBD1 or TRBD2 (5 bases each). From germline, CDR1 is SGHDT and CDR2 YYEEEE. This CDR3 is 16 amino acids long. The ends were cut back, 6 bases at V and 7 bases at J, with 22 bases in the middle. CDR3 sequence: CASTDQPGAGGGELFF. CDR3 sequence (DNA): TGTGCCAGCACCGACCAACCCGGGGCCGGAGGCGGGGAGCTGTTTTTT.

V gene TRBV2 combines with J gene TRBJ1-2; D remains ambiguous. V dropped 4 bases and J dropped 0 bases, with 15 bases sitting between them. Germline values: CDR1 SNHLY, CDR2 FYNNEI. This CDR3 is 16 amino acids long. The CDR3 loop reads CASSVETPVANYGYTF. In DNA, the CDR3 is TGTGCCAGCAGTGTAGAGACACCGGTAGCTAACTATGGCTACACCTTC.

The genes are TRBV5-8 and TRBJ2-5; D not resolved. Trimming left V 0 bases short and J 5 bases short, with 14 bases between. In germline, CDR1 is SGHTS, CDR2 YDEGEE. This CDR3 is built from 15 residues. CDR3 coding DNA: TGTGCCAGCAGCTTGGGAGGAGTGGCCTGGGAGACCCAGTACTTC. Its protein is CASSLGGVAWETQYF. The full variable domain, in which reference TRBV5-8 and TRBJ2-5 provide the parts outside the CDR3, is EAGVTQSPTHLIKTRGQQATLRCSPISGHTSVYWYQQALGLGLQFLLWYDEGEERNRGNFPPRFSGRQFPNYSSELNVNALELEDSALYLCASSLGGVAWETQYFGPGTRLLVL.

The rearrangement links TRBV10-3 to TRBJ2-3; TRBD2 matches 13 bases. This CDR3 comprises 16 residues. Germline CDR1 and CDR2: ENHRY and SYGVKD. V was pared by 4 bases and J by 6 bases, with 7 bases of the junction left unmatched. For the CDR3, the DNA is TGTGCCATCAGTGGGGGACTAGCGGGGCTAGGGGATACGCAGTATTTT. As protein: CAISGGLAGLGDTQYF.

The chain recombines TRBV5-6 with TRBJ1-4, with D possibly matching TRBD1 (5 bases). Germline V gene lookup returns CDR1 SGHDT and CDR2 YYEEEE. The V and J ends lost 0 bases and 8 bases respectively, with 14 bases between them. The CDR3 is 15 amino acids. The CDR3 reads CASSLGTGVGEKLFF. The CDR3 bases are TGTGCCAGCAGCTTGGGGACGGGGGTTGGGGAAAAACTGTTTTTT.

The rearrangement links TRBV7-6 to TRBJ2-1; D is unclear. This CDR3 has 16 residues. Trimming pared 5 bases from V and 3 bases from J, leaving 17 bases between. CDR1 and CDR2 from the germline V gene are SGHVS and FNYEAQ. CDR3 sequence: CASSAKGLRNYNEQFF. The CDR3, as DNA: TGTGCCAGCAGCGCTAAAGGCCTGAGGAACTACAATGAGCAGTTCTTC.

CDR3 residues: CASSSLPGGEGVGTEAFF. The CDR3 bases are TGCGCCAGCAGCTCCCTCCCAGGGGGCGAAGGTGTGGGCACTGAAGCTTTCTTT. The rearrangement joins TRBV5-1 to TRBJ1-1; 8 bases align to TRBD1. Trimming removed 3 bases from V and 4 bases from J; junction bases left unmatched: 17. This CDR3 contains 18 residues. Germline V CDR1 and CDR2: SGHRS, YFSETQ.

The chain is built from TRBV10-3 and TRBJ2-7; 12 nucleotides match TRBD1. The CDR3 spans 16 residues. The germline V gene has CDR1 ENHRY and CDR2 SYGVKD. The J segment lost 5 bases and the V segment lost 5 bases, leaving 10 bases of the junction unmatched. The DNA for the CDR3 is TGTGCCATCAGTTCCTCCGGGACAGGGGGCGGCGACGAGCAGTACTTC. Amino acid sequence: CAISSSGTGGGDEQYF.

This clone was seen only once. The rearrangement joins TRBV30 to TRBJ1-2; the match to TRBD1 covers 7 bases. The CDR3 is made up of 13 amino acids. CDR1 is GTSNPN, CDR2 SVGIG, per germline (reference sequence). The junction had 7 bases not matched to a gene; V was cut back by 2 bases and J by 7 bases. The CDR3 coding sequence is TGTGCCTGGAGTCACGGGACAGACAGTGGCTACACCTTC. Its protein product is CAWSHGTDSGYTF.

In DNA, the CDR3 is TGTGCCATCCTAGCGGGTGTCACAGATACGCAGTATTTT. This gives the protein CAILAGVTDTQYF. The V gene is TRBV10-3, the J gene TRBJ2-3; 8 nucleotides align to TRBD2. Germline CDR1 is ENHRY and CDR2 is SYGVKD. The CDR3 sequence is 13 residues long. With 8 bases clipped from V and 2 bases from J, the junction kept 3 bases outside the gene matches.

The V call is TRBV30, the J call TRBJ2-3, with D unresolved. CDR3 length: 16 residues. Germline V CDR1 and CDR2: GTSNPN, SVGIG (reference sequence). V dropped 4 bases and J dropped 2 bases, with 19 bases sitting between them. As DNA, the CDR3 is TGTGCCTGGACCCTGGGTACTCTCTTAAACACAGATACGCAGTATTTT. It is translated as CAWTLGTLLNTDTQYF.

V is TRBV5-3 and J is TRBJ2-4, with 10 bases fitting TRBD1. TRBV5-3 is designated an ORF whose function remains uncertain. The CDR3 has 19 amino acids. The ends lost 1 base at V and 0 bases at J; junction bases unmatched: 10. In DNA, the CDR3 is TGTGCCAGAAGCTTGCCCGGGACAGGGGATAGAAAAGCCAAAAACATTCAGTACTTC. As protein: CARSLPGTGDRKAKNIQYF.

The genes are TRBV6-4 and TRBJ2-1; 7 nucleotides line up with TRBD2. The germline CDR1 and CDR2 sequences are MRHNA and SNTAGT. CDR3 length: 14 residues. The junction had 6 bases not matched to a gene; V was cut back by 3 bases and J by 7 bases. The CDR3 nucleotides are TGTGCCAGCAGTGAGGGGGGGAGATGGAATGAGCAGTTCTTC. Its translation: CASSEGGRWNEQFF.

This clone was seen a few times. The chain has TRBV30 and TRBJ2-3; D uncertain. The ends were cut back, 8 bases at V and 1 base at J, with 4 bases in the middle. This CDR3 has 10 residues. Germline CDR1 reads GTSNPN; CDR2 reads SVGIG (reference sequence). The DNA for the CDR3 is TGTGCCGCATGCACAGATACGCAGTATTTT. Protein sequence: CAACTDTQYF.

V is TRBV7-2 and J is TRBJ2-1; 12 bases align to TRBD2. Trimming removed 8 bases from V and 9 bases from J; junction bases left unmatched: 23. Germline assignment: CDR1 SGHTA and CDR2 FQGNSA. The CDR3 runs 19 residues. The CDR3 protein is CASSTQRGLAGMVDTEQFF. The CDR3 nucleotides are TGTGCCAGCTCTACCCAAAGAGGACTAGCGGGGATGGTTGATACTGAGCAGTTCTTC. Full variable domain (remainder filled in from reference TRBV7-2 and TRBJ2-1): GAGVSQSPSNKVTEKGKDVELRCDPISGHTALYWYRQSLGQGLEFLIYFQGNSAPDKSGLPSDRFSAERTGGSVSTLTIQRTQQEDSAVYLCASSTQRGLAGMVDTEQFFGPGTRLTVL.

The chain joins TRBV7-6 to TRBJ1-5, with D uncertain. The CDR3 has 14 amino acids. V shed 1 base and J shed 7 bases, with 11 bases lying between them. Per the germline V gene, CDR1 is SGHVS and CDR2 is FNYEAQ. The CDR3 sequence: CASSLDYSGQPQHF. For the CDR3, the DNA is TGTGCCAGCAGCTTAGATTACAGTGGGCAGCCCCAGCATTTT.

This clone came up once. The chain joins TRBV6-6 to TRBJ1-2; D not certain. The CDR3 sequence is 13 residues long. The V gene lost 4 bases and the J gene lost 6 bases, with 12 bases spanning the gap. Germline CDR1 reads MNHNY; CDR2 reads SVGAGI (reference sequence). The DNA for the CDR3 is TGTGCCAGCAGTTTCCGTCCAACGCATGGCTACACCTTC. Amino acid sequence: CASSFRPTHGYTF.

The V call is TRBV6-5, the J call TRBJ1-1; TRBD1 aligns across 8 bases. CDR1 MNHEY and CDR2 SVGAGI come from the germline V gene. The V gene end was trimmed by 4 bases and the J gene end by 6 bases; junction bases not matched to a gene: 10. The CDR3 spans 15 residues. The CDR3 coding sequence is TGTGCCAGCAGTTCACCCGGGGTCAGGGGGCCTGAAGCTTTCTTT. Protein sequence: CASSSPGVRGPEAFF.

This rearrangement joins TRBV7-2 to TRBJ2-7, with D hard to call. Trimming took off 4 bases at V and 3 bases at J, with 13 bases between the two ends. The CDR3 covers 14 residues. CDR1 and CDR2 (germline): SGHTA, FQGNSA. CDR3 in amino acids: CASSSVAAYYEQYF. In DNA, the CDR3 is TGTGCCAGCAGCTCTGTGGCTGCCTACTACGAGCAGTACTTC.

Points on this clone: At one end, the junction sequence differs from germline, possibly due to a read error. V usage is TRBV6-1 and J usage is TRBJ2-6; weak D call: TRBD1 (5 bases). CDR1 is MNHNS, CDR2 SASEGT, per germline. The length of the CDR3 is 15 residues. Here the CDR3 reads CASSEVGKGDNVLTF. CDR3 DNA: TGTGCCAGCAGTGAAGTTGGGAAAGGGGACAACGTCCTGACTTTC.

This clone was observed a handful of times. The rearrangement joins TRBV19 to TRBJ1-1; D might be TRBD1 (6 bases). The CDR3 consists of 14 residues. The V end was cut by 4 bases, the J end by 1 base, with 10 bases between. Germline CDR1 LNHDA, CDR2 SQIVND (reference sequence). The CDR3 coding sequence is TGTGCCAGTAGTACAATGACAGGGAACACTGAAGCTTTCTTT. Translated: CASSTMTGNTEAFF.

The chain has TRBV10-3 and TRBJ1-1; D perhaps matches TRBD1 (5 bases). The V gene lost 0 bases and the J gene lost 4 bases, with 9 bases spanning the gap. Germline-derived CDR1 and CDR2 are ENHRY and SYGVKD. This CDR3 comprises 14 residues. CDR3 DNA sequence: TGTGCCATCAGTGAGTCTGGGGGGAGCACTGAAGCTTTCTTT. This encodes CAISESGGSTEAFF.

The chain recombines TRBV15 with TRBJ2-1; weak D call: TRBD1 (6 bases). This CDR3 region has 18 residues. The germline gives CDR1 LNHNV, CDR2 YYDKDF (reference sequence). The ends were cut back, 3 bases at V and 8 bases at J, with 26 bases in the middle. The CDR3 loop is CATSRGQGSRASGDEQFF. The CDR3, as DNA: TGTGCCACCAGCAGGGGACAAGGGTCCCGAGCTTCCGGCGATGAGCAGTTCTTC. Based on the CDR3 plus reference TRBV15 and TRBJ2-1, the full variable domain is DAMVIQNPRYQVTQFGKPVTLSCSQTLNHNVMYWYQQKSSQAPKLLFHYYDKDFNNEADTPDNFQSRRPNTSFCFLDIRSPGLGDTAMYLCATSRGQGSRASGDEQFFGPGTRLTVL.

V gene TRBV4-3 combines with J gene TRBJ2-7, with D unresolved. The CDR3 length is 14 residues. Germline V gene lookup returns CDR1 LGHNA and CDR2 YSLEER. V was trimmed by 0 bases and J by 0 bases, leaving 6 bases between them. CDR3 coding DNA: TGCGCCAGCAGCCAAGAACCGAGCTCCTACGAGCAGTACTTC. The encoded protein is CASSQEPSSYEQYF.

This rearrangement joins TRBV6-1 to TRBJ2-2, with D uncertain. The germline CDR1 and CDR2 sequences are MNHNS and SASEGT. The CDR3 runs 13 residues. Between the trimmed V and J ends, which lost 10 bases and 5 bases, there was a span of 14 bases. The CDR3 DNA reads TGTGCCAACGCGGTGGATCCAACCGGGGAGCTGTTTTTT. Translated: CANAVDPTGELFF.

The CDR3 DNA follows: TGTGCCAGCTGTCGGTTCAGCTCCTACAATGAGCAGTTCTTC. This encodes CASCRFSSYNEQFF. This chain joins TRBV6-6 and TRBJ2-1, with D unclear. V shed 8 bases and J shed 0 bases, with 11 bases lying between them. CDR3 size: 14 residues. The germline V gene has CDR1 MNHNY and CDR2 SVGAGI (reference sequence).